This is a list of T cell receptor beta chains from one sample in a study of blood T cell repertoires in COVID-19. This table comes from immunoSEQ multiplex PCR, and its TCRdb copy is limited to in-frame clones, with some not included. The sample holds roughly 200,000 clones; about 81% are singletons and the top ten take roughly 12%. What was sequenced was peripheral blood. The receptors were sampled from a woman older than 75 with COVID-19, enrolled during active disease. The CDR3 runs from the conserved cysteine through the conserved F or W. D genes are given only for firm matches. The size field is filled for only some rows; it gives once, few, many or a size class.

J gene: TRBJ2-1; V gene: TRBV13; clone size: NA; D gene: TRBD2; CDR3 DNA: TGTGCCAGCAGGATTCTAGCGGGAGTGTATAATGAGCAGTTCTTC; CDR3 protein: CASRILAGVYNEQFF
J gene: TRBJ2-1; V gene: TRBV5-1; clone size: NA; D gene: TRBD1; CDR3 DNA: TGCGCCAGCAGCTTGGGGACAGGGGACTCCTACAATGAGCAGTTCTTC; CDR3 protein: CASSLGTGDSYNEQFF
J gene: TRBJ1-2; V gene: TRBV19; clone size: NA; D gene: NA; CDR3 DNA: TGTGCCAGTAGTATCGGGTCGGCCGGCCCCTATGGCTACACCTTC; CDR3 protein: CASSIGSAGPYGYTF
J gene: TRBJ2-3; V gene: TRBV28; clone size: NA; D gene: NA; CDR3 DNA: TGTGCCAGCAGTCAGGCGGGGACAGCCAGCACAGATACGCAGTATTTT; CDR3 protein: CASSQAGTASTDTQYF
J gene: TRBJ2-5; V gene: TRBV2; clone size: few; D gene: TRBD1; CDR3 DNA: TGTGCCAGCAGTGATCCCGTGACAGGGGGAGAGACCCAGTACTTC; CDR3 protein: CASSDPVTGGETQYF
J gene: TRBJ2-5; V gene: TRBV3-1/TRBV3-2; clone size: NA; D gene: TRBD2; CDR3 DNA: TGTGCCAGCAGCCAAGATAGAACGGGAGGGTACCAAGAGACCCAGTACTTC; CDR3 protein: CASSQDRTGGYQETQYF
J gene: TRBJ2-1; V gene: TRBV5-4; clone size: NA; D gene: TRBD1; CDR3 DNA: TGTGCCAGCAGCAGGACAGGGTTTGACAATGAGCAGTTCTTC; CDR3 protein: CASSRTGFDNEQFF
J gene: TRBJ2-7; V gene: TRBV19; clone size: NA; D gene: NA; CDR3 DNA: TGTGCCAGTAGTATGGGTCCGGGGTTACACTACGAGCAGTACTTC; CDR3 protein: CASSMGPGLHYEQYF
J gene: TRBJ1-4; V gene: TRBV5-8; clone size: NA; D gene: TRBD1; CDR3 DNA: TGTGCCAGCACCCTTCAGGGGGCCAGTAATAATGAAAAACTGTTTTTT; CDR3 protein: CASTLQGASNNEKLFF
J gene: TRBJ2-2; V gene: TRBV6-1; clone size: NA; D gene: TRBD1; CDR3 DNA: TGTGCCAGCAGTGAAGTGGGGACAGGGGGGAACACCGGGGAGCTGTTTTTT; CDR3 protein: CASSEVGTGGNTGELFF
J gene: TRBJ2-7; V gene: TRBV28; clone size: NA; D gene: TRBD2; CDR3 DNA: TGTGCCAGCAGAAATAGCGGGAGTTACTCCTACGAGCAGTACTTC; CDR3 protein: CASRNSGSYSYEQYF
J gene: TRBJ2-4; V gene: TRBV4-1; clone size: NA; D gene: TRBD1; CDR3 DNA: TGCGCCAGCAGCCTTACCGACAGGGAACCAACTAACCTTCAGTACTTC; CDR3 protein: CASSLTDREPTNLQYF
J gene: TRBJ2-2; V gene: TRBV7-9; clone size: NA; D gene: TRBD1; CDR3 DNA: TGTGCCAGCAGCTTAGGAAAAGGGGGCGCGGCCGGGGAGCTGTTTTTT; CDR3 protein: CASSLGKGGAAGELFF
J gene: TRBJ1-4; V gene: TRBV5-1; clone size: NA; D gene: NA; CDR3 DNA: TGCGCCAGCAGCTTAGCAGGGGAATTCCCTAATGAAAAACTGTTTTTT; CDR3 protein: CASSLAGEFPNEKLFF
J gene: TRBJ2-7; V gene: TRBV7-9; clone size: NA; D gene: NA; CDR3 DNA: TGTGCCAGCGGAGCCGGGACATCTGCTTTCTACGAGCAGTACTTC; CDR3 protein: CASGAGTSAFYEQYF
J gene: TRBJ2-1; V gene: TRBV19; clone size: NA; D gene: TRBD2; CDR3 DNA: TGTGCCAGTAGTATTCGGGGGACTAGACTTTACTCCTACAATGAGCAGTTCTTC; CDR3 protein: CASSIRGTRLYSYNEQFF
J gene: TRBJ2-5; V gene: TRBV9; clone size: once; D gene: NA; CDR3 DNA: TGTGCCAGCAGCGTAGGTGGGGGCGGGACCCAGTACTTC; CDR3 protein: CASSVGGGGTQYF
J gene: TRBJ2-3; V gene: TRBV7-8; clone size: NA; D gene: NA; CDR3 DNA: TGTGCCAGCAGCCCGCTAGTTGATACGCAGTATTTT; CDR3 protein: CASSPLVDTQYF
J gene: TRBJ2-3; V gene: TRBV11-3; clone size: NA; D gene: TRBD2; CDR3 DNA: TGTGCCAGCAGCCCCGGGGGGGTCGGCAGGAGCACAGATACGCAGTATTTT; CDR3 protein: CASSPGGVGRSTDTQYF
J gene: TRBJ1-1; V gene: TRBV5-1; clone size: NA; D gene: TRBD1; CDR3 DNA: TGCGCCAGCAGCGCCTGGACAGGGAGCAACACTGAAGCTTTCTTT; CDR3 protein: CASSAWTGSNTEAFF
J gene: TRBJ1-1; V gene: TRBV5-1; clone size: NA; D gene: TRBD1; CDR3 DNA: TGCGCCAGCAGCTACCGGGACAGGGACCCAGGGGCTGAAGCTTTCTTT; CDR3 protein: CASSYRDRDPGAEAFF
J gene: TRBJ2-7; V gene: TRBV5-8; clone size: once; D gene: NA; CDR3 DNA: TGTGCCAGCAGCTTGTTGCGATTGGAGGAGTACTTC; CDR3 protein: CASSLLRLEEYF
J gene: TRBJ1-2; V gene: TRBV24-1; clone size: NA; D gene: TRBD1; CDR3 DNA: TGTGCCACCAGTGATCCCGGCGGGACAGGGTATGGCTACACCTTC; CDR3 protein: CATSDPGGTGYGYTF
J gene: TRBJ2-1; V gene: TRBV28; clone size: once; D gene: NA; CDR3 DNA: TGTGCCAGCAGTTTATCCCTCACGGGGGTATCCTACAATGAGCAGTTCTTC; CDR3 protein: CASSLSLTGVSYNEQFF
J gene: TRBJ1-1; V gene: TRBV6-5; clone size: NA; D gene: NA; CDR3 DNA: TGTGCCAGCAGTTACGGGGACTCGGGCACTGAAGCTTTCTTT; CDR3 protein: CASSYGDSGTEAFF
J gene: TRBJ2-1; V gene: TRBV5-1; clone size: NA; D gene: TRBD2; CDR3 DNA: TGCGCCAGCAGTCTCGAGCGGGGAGGCTACAATGAGCAGTTCTTC; CDR3 protein: CASSLERGGYNEQFF
J gene: TRBJ2-5; V gene: TRBV6-5; clone size: NA; D gene: TRBD1; CDR3 DNA: TGTGCCAGCAGTTGGGACAGGGGCTCGGAGACCCAGTACTTC; CDR3 protein: CASSWDRGSETQYF
J gene: TRBJ1-4; V gene: TRBV19; clone size: once; D gene: TRBD1; CDR3 DNA: TGTGCCAGTAGTACCCAGGACAGGGCTTTTGCAACTAATGAAAAACTGTTTTTT; CDR3 protein: CASSTQDRAFATNEKLFF
J gene: TRBJ1-4; V gene: TRBV18; clone size: NA; D gene: TRBD1; CDR3 DNA: TGTGCCAGCTCACTAAACAGGGGAAACAATGAAAAACTGTTTTTT; CDR3 protein: CASSLNRGNNEKLFF
J gene: TRBJ2-7; V gene: TRBV5-1; clone size: NA; D gene: TRBD2; CDR3 DNA: TGCGCCAGCAGCTTGGTGGCGGGAGGGAGCTCCTACGAGCAGTACTTC; CDR3 protein: CASSLVAGGSSYEQYF
J gene: TRBJ2-2; V gene: TRBV4-1; clone size: NA; D gene: TRBD2; CDR3 DNA: TGCGCCAGCAGCCAATTTTTGGGACTAGCGGGAGGGACCGGGGAGCTGTTTTTT; CDR3 protein: CASSQFLGLAGGTGELFF
J gene: TRBJ1-2; V gene: TRBV9; clone size: NA; D gene: NA; CDR3 DNA: TGTGCCAGCAGCGTAGGGCTTGCCTATGGCTACACCTTC; CDR3 protein: CASSVGLAYGYTF
J gene: TRBJ2-3; V gene: TRBV5-1; clone size: NA; D gene: TRBD2; CDR3 DNA: TGCGCCAGCAGCCTAGGACTAGCGGGGACAGATACGCAGTATTTT; CDR3 protein: CASSLGLAGTDTQYF
J gene: TRBJ1-3; V gene: TRBV10-3; clone size: once; D gene: NA; CDR3 DNA: TGTGCCATCGGCGGGGCTGGAAACACCATATATTTT; CDR3 protein: CAIGGAGNTIYF
J gene: TRBJ1-2; V gene: TRBV28; clone size: once; D gene: NA; CDR3 DNA: TGTGCCAGCGGATCAGGTGATAACTATGGCTACACCTTC; CDR3 protein: CASGSGDNYGYTF
J gene: TRBJ2-7; V gene: TRBV13; clone size: NA; D gene: TRBD1; CDR3 DNA: TGTGCCAGCAGCGAAACAGGGGGGAGCTCCTACGAGCAGTACTTC; CDR3 protein: CASSETGGSSYEQYF
J gene: TRBJ1-4; V gene: TRBV18; clone size: once; D gene: NA; CDR3 DNA: TGTGCCAGCAAAACCCGGCAGGACTTTAATGAAAAACTGTTTTTT; CDR3 protein: CASKTRQDFNEKLFF
J gene: TRBJ1-5; V gene: TRBV24-1; clone size: NA; D gene: TRBD1; CDR3 DNA: TGTGCCACCAGTGACCCCGACAGGGAAGGTCAGCCCCAGCATTTT; CDR3 protein: CATSDPDREGQPQHF
J gene: TRBJ1-2; V gene: TRBV5-1; clone size: NA; D gene: TRBD1; CDR3 DNA: TGCGCCAGCAGCCCGGACAGGGTTGAAGTATATGGCTACACCTTC; CDR3 protein: CASSPDRVEVYGYTF
J gene: TRBJ2-5; V gene: TRBV4-1; clone size: NA; D gene: NA; CDR3 DNA: TGCGCCAGCAGCCAAGATAGTGGAGGGTTAGAGACCCAGTACTTC; CDR3 protein: CASSQDSGGLETQYF
J gene: TRBJ2-2; V gene: TRBV29-1; clone size: NA; D gene: NA; CDR3 DNA: TGCAGCGTTCGCAGGGTCAGCGACGGGGAGCTGTTTTTT; CDR3 protein: CSVRRVSDGELFF
J gene: TRBJ1-3; V gene: TRBV5-5; clone size: NA; D gene: NA; CDR3 DNA: TGTGCCAGCAGCACGACAGGAGATGGAAACACCATATATTTT; CDR3 protein: CASSTTGDGNTIYF
J gene: TRBJ1-2; V gene: TRBV5-4; clone size: NA; D gene: NA; CDR3 DNA: TGTGCCAGCAATCTGGACAGCGTCTATGGCTACACCTTC; CDR3 protein: CASNLDSVYGYTF